Only a few counts were recorded for the clone carrying this T cell receptor beta chain. Its target is unknown. Germline and junction disagree at one end, which may indicate a read error. This sample is drawn from a study of T cells in localized non-small cell lung cancer. Profiling relied on immunoSEQ multiplex PCR, and the TCRdb table lists in-frame clones only, not all of them. This table holds about 5,400 clones, roughly 36% found once. Germline lookup yields CDR1 LNHNV and CDR2 YYDKDF (reference sequence). CDR3 length equals 14 residues. Overall study results and limits: Blood T cell density predicted longer survival; adjacent-lung clonality, shorter. Detection in adjacent lung was observed for a median 57 of the top 100 tumor clones.

The rearrangement links TRBV15 to TRBJ2-7, with D tentatively TRBD2 (7 bases). Here the sequenced sample was lung tumor tissue, taken before any cancer treatment. This TCR came from a male donor older than 55 with stage I squamous cell lung carcinoma. The CDR3 is CASSSGEGSYEQYF. The DNA of the CDR3 is TGTGCCAGCAGCTCAGGGGAGGGATCCTACGAGCAGTACTTC. Filled out from reference TRBV15 and TRBJ2-7, the complete variable domain reads DAMVIQNPRYQVTQFGKPVTLSCSQTLNHNVMYWYQQKSSQAPKLLFHYYDKDFNNEADTPDNFQSRRPNTSFCFLDIRSPGLGDTAMYLCASSSGEGSYEQYFGPGTRLTVT.